The 26 T cell receptor beta chains presented below share a single source sample, sequenced in a study of CD8+CD57+ T cells in acquired aplastic anemia. TCR beta VDJ and CDR3 profiling used genomic DNA as template. MiXCR, run by TCRdb on the reads, gives a single entry per CDR3 protein. The table lists 55,000 to 80,000 distinct CDR3 sequences, roughly half of them singletons. The specimen sequenced was sorted CD4+, CD8+, or CD8+CD57+ T cells (not recorded which) from PBMCs. The receptors come from a human donor in good health, serving as a control.

This clonotype was observed a handful of times. V usage is TRBV19 and J usage is TRBJ2-7; the match to TRBD1 covers 9 bases. Germline assignment: CDR1 LNHDA and CDR2 SQIVND (reference sequence). V shed 6 bases, J shed 3 bases, and the junction held 9 bases outside the gene matches. The CDR3 is 15 amino acids. CDR3 in DNA: TGTGCCAGTAGCATCGGGACAGGGATTGGCTACGAGCAGTACTTC. Its translation: CASSIGTGIGYEQYF. Full variable domain (outside the CDR3, taken from reference TRBV19 and TRBJ2-7): DGGITQSPKYLFRKEGQNVTLSCEQNLNHDAMYWYRQDPGQGLRLIYYSQIVNDFQKGDIAEGYSVSREKKESFPLTVTSAQKNPTAFYLCASSIGTGIGYEQYFGPGTRLTVT.

This sequence joins TRBV15 and TRBJ2-1, with a possible D match to TRBD2 (5 bases). The V gene's germline CDR1 is LNHNV and CDR2 YYDKDF (reference sequence). The CDR3 runs 13 residues. V was cut by 5 bases and J by 3 bases, with 8 bases left in between. CDR3 bases: TGTGCCACCAGCCCCGGGGACTACAATGAGCAGTTCTTC. Amino acids: CATSPGDYNEQFF.

This clonotype showed up many times. The chain is built from TRBV6-1 and TRBJ1-3, with D unclear. This CDR3 region has 14 residues. Germline CDR1 is MNHNS and CDR2 is SASEGT. The V and J ends lost 6 bases and 0 bases respectively, with 9 bases between them. In DNA form, the CDR3 reads TGTGCCAGCAGCCCCTCGAACTCTGGAAACACCATATATTTT. It codes for CASSPSNSGNTIYF.

This clonotype was detected only once. The chain employs TRBV15 and TRBJ1-4; weak D call: TRBD1 (6 bases). V was trimmed by 0 bases and J by 8 bases, leaving 16 bases between them. Germline V gene lookup returns CDR1 LNHNV and CDR2 YYDKDF (reference sequence). This CDR3 has 16 residues. The CDR3 nucleotides read TGTGCCACCAGCAGAGATCCGTCGGGGGCTCGGGAAAAACTGTTTTTT. Translating gives CATSRDPSGAREKLFF.

The chain joins TRBV5-6 to TRBJ1-3; 8 positions match TRBD1. Germline CDR1 and CDR2: SGHDT and YYEEEE. This CDR3 is 14 amino acids long. Germline trimming cut 4 bases from V and 4 bases from J; bases unmatched to any gene: 4. CDR3 bases: TGTGCCAGCAGCCTGACAGGGGTCGGAAACACCATATATTTT. This sequence encodes CASSLTGVGNTIYF.

This clonotype was observed once. The rearrangement uses TRBV2 and TRBJ2-7; no clear D. Germline values: CDR1 SNHLY, CDR2 FYNNEI. V lost 3 bases and J 4 bases, leaving 1 base between the germline ends. The CDR3 spans 10 residues. The CDR3 DNA sequence: TGTGCCAGCAGTGAGTACGAGCAGTACTTC. It codes for CASSEYEQYF.

This clonotype has more than one count but fewer than ten. The chain is built from TRBV15 and TRBJ2-7, with 8 bases lining up with TRBD2. The germline V gene encodes CDR1 LNHNV and CDR2 YYDKDF (reference sequence). The ends lost 1 base at V and 5 bases at J; junction bases unmatched: 4. This CDR3 is built from 14 residues. CDR3 DNA: TGTGCCACCAGCAGAGTACGGGGGGGCAACGAGCAGTACTTC. Residues: CATSRVRGGNEQYF.

This clonotype showed up many times. The rearrangement joins TRBV5-1 to TRBJ1-6, with D perhaps TRBD1 (6 bases). V lost 2 bases, J lost 10 bases, and 13 bases lay in between. This CDR3 is 14 amino acids long. Germline V gene sequence: CDR1 SGHRS, CDR2 YFSETQ. This CDR3 is CASSFRGQRSPLHF. In DNA, the CDR3 is TGCGCCAGCAGCTTTCGGGGGCAGAGGTCACCCCTCCACTTT.

This clonotype was detected ten times or more. V is TRBV11-2 and J is TRBJ2-3; the D gene is possibly TRBD1 (6 bases). The CDR3 is 19 residues long. Germline CDR1 is SGHAT and CDR2 is FQNNGV. With 0 bases removed from V and 0 bases from J, the gap between germline ends came to 19 bases. CDR3: CASSLDVQGRPLSTDTQYF. CDR3 bases: TGTGCCAGCAGCTTAGATGTACAGGGCCGACCACTCAGCACAGATACGCAGTATTTT.

This clonotype was picked up a small number of times. The chain is built from TRBV11-1 and TRBJ1-2, with 10 positions matching TRBD1. Trimming took 0 bases from V and 3 from J; bases not matched to a gene: 4. Germline CDR1 is SGHAT and CDR2 is FQDESV (reference sequence). The CDR3 runs 16 residues. The CDR3 sequence: CASSLAGTGADYGYTF. In nucleotides, the CDR3 is TGTGCCAGCAGCTTAGCAGGGACAGGGGCGGACTATGGCTACACCTTC.

This clonotype is deemed medium-sized. The V call is TRBV24-1, the J call TRBJ2-1; TRBD2 is a possible D gene (5 bases). Germline-derived CDR1 and CDR2 are KGHDR and SFDVKD. Trimming shortened V by 4 bases and J by 10 bases, and 10 bases separated the two germline ends. This CDR3 is 12 amino acids long. The chain's CDR3 is CATSEGLREQFF. CDR3 nucleotides: TGTGCCACCAGTGAAGGACTCCGCGAGCAGTTCTTC.

This chain uses TRBV20-1 with TRBJ2-7; D is undetermined. Trimming removed 3 bases at V and 0 bases at J, with 6 bases between. The CDR3 spans 12 residues. Germline-derived CDR1 and CDR2 are DFQATT and SNEGSKA (reference sequence). In DNA form, the CDR3 reads TGCAGTGCTAGGCTGAGCTCCTACGAGCAGTACTTC. Translation: CSARLSSYEQYF.

This clonotype was seen only once. The chain links TRBV5-1 to TRBJ1-2; 11 bases align to TRBD1. The CDR3 has 14 residues. V lost 4 bases and J lost 8; bases outside the gene matches: 7. Germline CDR1 reads SGHRS; CDR2 reads YFSETQ. The CDR3 bases are TGCGCCAGCAGCCCGGGACAGGGGGGAGGCGGCTACACCTTC. It specifies CASSPGQGGGGYTF.

This chain connects TRBV20-1 to TRBJ1-2, with 10 bases lining up with TRBD1. CDR1 and CDR2 from the germline V gene are DFQATT and SNEGSKA (reference sequence). The CDR3 runs to 14 residues. Trimming took 6 bases from V and 7 from J; bases not matched to a gene: 11. CDR3 region: CSAPRQGASSGYTF. The CDR3 DNA reads as TGCAGTGCCCCAAGACAGGGGGCCTCGTCTGGCTACACCTTC.

In its sample, this clonotype was seen many times. This sequence joins TRBV11-2 and TRBJ2-7; maybe TRBD2 (6 bases). Germline V lookup: CDR1 SGHAT, CDR2 FQNNGV. V lost 3 bases and J lost 0, with 24 bases in between. The CDR3 covers 19 residues. CDR3 in amino acids: CASSFKREDITSPSYEQYF. DNA for the CDR3: TGTGCCAGCAGCTTCAAAAGGGAGGACATAACTAGTCCCTCCTACGAGCAGTACTTC.

In regard to this clonotype: A read error may account for a junction end that differs from germline. The chain employs TRBV27 and TRBJ1-1; no definite D call. The CDR3 is 10 amino acids. Per germline, CDR1 MNHEY and CDR2 SMNVEV (reference sequence). The CDR3 DNA reads as TGTGCCAGCAGTTTATTTACGGGGATCTTT. It codes for CASSLFTGIF.

The chain joins TRBV2 to TRBJ1-1; 8 bases are a match to TRBD1. Germline CDR1 and CDR2: SNHLY and FYNNEI. This CDR3 contains 14 residues. The ends lost 6 bases at V and 4 bases at J; junction bases unmatched: 7. The CDR3 DNA follows: TGTGCCAGCAGGGACAGGGCGATAGGCACTGAAGCTTTCTTT. Its protein product is CASRDRAIGTEAFF.

In this sample, this clonotype turned up a few times. The rearrangement joins TRBV29-1 to TRBJ1-1; D is uncertain. Germline CDR1 SQVTM, CDR2 ANQGSEA. There are 12 residues in the CDR3. V was trimmed by 1 base and J by 1 base, leaving 4 bases between them. Here the CDR3 DNA reads TGCAGCGTTGAAGGGACGAACACTGAAGCTTTCTTT. Translation: CSVEGTNTEAFF.

CDR3 DNA sequence: TGTGCCAGTAGTATGTACAACCAAGAGACCCAGTACTTC. Translation: CASSMYNQETQYF. The rearrangement joins TRBV19 to TRBJ2-5, with D uncertain. Germline V CDR1 and CDR2: LNHDA, SQIVND (reference sequence). V was shortened by 3 bases and J by 0 bases, with 5 bases between the two germline ends. CDR3 size: 13 residues.

The V and J genes are TRBV14 and TRBJ2-5; D is perhaps TRBD2 (6 bases). Trimming shortened V by 4 bases and J by 4 bases, and 10 bases separated the two germline ends. The CDR3 covers 13 residues. CDR1 is SGHDN and CDR2 is FVKESK in the germline V gene. DNA of the CDR3: TGTGCCAGCAGCCCCGGGACTCCAGAGACCCAGTACTTC. This sequence encodes CASSPGTPETQYF.

This clonotype was seen at least ten times. This chain links TRBV20-1 with TRBJ2-3; the D gene is possibly TRBD2 (6 bases). V was clipped by 0 bases and J by 0 bases, with 13 bases between them. CDR1 is DFQATT and CDR2 is SNEGSKA in the germline V gene (reference sequence). The CDR3 is 16 residues long. DNA of the CDR3: TGCAGTGCTAGAGATCCGGTGCTAGCGAGCACAGATACGCAGTATTTT. Amino acid sequence: CSARDPVLASTDTQYF.

Only one count was recorded for this clonotype. The V gene is TRBV19, the J gene TRBJ2-7; D might be TRBD1 (5 bases). The ends were cut back, 5 bases at V and 1 base at J, with 24 bases in the middle. The CDR3 has 18 amino acids. Germline-derived CDR1 and CDR2 are LNHDA and SQIVND (reference sequence). CDR3 sequence reads: CASSEAGSNIPTSYEQYF. The CDR3, as DNA: TGTGCCAGTAGTGAAGCAGGGTCGAACATACCCACATCCTACGAGCAGTACTTC.

The chain combines TRBV5-1 with TRBJ2-4, with D perhaps matching TRBD1 or TRBD2 (6 bases each). V was cut by 0 bases and J by 8 bases, with 15 bases left in between. Germline assignment: CDR1 SGHRS and CDR2 YFSETQ. The CDR3 consists of 15 residues. The CDR3: CASSLGQDRRDIQYF. The CDR3 nucleotides read TGCGCCAGCAGCTTGGGACAGGACCGGAGGGACATTCAGTACTTC.

The chain has TRBV30 and TRBJ2-1; no clear D gene. This CDR3 comprises 11 residues. V lost 5 bases and J lost 8, with 10 bases in between. Germline CDR1 reads GTSNPN; CDR2 reads SVGIG (reference sequence). The CDR3 region is CAWGHLDEQFF. The CDR3 DNA is TGTGCCTGGGGCCACCTCGATGAGCAGTTCTTC. The variable domain in full, with the rest retrieved from reference TRBV30 and TRBJ2-1, is SQTIHQWPATLVQPVGSPLSLECTVEGTSNPNLYWYRQAAGRGLQLLFYSVGIGQISSEVPQNLSASRPQDRQFILSSKKLLLSDSGFYLCAWGHLDEQFFGPGTRLTVL.

CDR3 amino acids: CSGGMNTEAFF. The CDR3 coding sequence is TGCAGCGGGGGCATGAACACTGAAGCTTTCTTT. J is TRBJ1-1 and V is TRBV29-1, with D possibly matching TRBD1 (5 bases). The V end was cut by 7 bases, the J end by 0 bases, with 6 bases between. The CDR3 has 11 residues. The germline V gene encodes CDR1 SQVTM and CDR2 ANQGSEA.

V usage is TRBV12-3 or TRBV12-4 and J usage is TRBJ2-7; TRBD1 aligns across 8 bases. V lost 6 bases and J lost 3; bases outside the gene matches: 7. This CDR3 spans 14 amino acids. This chain's CDR3 is CASREGTGSYEQYF. The DNA of the CDR3 is TGTGCCAGCAGGGAAGGGACAGGTAGCTACGAGCAGTACTTC.